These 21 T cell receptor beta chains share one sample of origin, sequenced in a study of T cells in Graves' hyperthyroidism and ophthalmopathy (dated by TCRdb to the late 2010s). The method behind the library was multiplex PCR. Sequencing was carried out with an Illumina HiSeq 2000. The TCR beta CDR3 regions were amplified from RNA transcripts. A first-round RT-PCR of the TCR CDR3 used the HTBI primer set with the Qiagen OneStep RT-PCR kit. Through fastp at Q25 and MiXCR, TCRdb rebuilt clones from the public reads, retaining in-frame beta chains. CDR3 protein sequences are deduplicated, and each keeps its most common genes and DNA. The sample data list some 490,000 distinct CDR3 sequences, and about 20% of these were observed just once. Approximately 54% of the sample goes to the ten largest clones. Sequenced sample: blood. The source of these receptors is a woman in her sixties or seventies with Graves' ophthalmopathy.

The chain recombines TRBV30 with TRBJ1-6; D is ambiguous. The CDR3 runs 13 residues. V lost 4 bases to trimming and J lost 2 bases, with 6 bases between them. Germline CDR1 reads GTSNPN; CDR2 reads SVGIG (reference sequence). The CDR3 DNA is TGTGCCTGGATCCGGACCTATAATTCACCCCTCCACTTT. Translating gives CAWIRTYNSPLHF.

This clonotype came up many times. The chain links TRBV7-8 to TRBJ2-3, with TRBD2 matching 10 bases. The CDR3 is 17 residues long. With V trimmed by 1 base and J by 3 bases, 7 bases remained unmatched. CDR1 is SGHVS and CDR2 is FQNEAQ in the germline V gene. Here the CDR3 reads CASSLVASGRGTDTQYF. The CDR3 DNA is TGTGCCAGCAGCTTAGTGGCTAGCGGGAGAGGAACAGATACGCAGTATTTT.

The CDR3, as DNA: TGTGCCAGTAGCAAGAGGGGTGGCATTCAGTACTTC. Translated, it gives CASSKRGGIQYF. V gene TRBV19 combines with J gene TRBJ2-4; D could derive from TRBD1 or TRBD2 (5 bases each). V lost 6 bases and J 9 bases, leaving 12 bases between the germline ends. Germline-derived CDR1 and CDR2 are LNHDA and SQIVND (reference sequence). The CDR3 extends over 12 amino acids.

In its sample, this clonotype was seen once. Written as DNA, the CDR3 is TGTGCCAGCTCACCACGATCCGGGGAGGGACAAGGCTACACCTTC. Translated, it gives CASSPRSGEGQGYTF. The chain employs TRBV18 and TRBJ1-2; weak D call: TRBD1 (6 bases). The length of the CDR3 is 15 residues. Per the germline V gene, CDR1 is KGHSH and CDR2 is LQKENI. V was pared by 1 base and J by 8 bases, with 17 bases between.

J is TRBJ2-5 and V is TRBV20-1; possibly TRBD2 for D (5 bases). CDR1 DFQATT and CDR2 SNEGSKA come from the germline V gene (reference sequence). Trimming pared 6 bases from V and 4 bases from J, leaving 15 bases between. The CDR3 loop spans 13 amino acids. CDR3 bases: TGCAGTGCCCTAGGCGGGTCCCCAGAGACCCAGTACTTC. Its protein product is CSALGGSPETQYF.

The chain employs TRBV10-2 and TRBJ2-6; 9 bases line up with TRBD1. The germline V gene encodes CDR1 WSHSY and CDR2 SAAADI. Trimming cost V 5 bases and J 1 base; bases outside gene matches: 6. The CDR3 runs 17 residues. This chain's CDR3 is CASSSPGTGSGANVLTF. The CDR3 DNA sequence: TGCGCCAGCAGTAGTCCCGGGACAGGGTCTGGGGCCAACGTCCTGACTTTC.

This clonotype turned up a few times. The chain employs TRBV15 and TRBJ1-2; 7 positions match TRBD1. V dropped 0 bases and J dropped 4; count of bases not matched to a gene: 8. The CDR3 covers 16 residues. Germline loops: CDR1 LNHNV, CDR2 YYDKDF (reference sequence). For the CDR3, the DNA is TGTGCCACCAGCAGAGATCGGGACAGCGGATTCTATGGCTACACCTTC. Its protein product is CATSRDRDSGFYGYTF.

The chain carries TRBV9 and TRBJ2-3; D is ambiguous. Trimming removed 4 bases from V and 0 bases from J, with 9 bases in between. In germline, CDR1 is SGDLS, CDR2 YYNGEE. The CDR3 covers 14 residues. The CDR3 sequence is CASSPHSSTDTQYF. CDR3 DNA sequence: TGTGCCAGCAGCCCCCATTCTAGCACAGATACGCAGTATTTT.

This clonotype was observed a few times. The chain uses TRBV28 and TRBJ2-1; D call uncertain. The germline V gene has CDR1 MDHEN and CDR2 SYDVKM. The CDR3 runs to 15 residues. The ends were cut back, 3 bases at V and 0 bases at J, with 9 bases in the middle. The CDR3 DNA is TGTGCCAGCAGTTTCAGGCGGATCTCCTACAATGAGCAGTTCTTC. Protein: CASSFRRISYNEQFF. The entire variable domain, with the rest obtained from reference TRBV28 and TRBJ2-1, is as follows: DVKVTQSSRYLVKRTGEKVFLECVQDMDHENMFWYRQDPGLGLRLIYFSYDVKMKEKGDIPEGYSVSREKKERFSLILESASTNQTSMYLCASSFRRISYNEQFFGPGTRLTVL.

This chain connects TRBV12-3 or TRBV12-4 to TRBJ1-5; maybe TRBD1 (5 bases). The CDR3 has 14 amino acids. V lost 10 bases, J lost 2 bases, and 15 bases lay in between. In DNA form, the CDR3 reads TGTGCCAACAGCCAGCAGGGTGGCAATCAGCCCCAGCATTTT. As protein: CANSQQGGNQPQHF.

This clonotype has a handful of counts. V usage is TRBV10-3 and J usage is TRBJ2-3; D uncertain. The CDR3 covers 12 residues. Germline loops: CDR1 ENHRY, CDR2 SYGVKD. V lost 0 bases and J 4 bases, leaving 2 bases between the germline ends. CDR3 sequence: CAISESADTQYF. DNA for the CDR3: TGTGCCATCAGTGAGTCGGCAGATACGCAGTATTTT.

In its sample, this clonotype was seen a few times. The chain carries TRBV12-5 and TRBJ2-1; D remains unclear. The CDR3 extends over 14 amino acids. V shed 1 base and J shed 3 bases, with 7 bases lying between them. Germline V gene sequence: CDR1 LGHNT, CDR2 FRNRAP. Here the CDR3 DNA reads TGTGCTAGTGGTTTGGGGCTGGTCTACAATGAGCAGTTCTTC. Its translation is CASGLGLVYNEQFF.

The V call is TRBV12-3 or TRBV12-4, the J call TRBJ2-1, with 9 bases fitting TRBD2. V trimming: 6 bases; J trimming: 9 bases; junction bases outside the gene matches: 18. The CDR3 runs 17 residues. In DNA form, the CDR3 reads TGTGCCAGCAGCCCCCTCCCCTCCGGGACTAGCCCCGGTGAGCAGTTCTTC. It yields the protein CASSPLPSGTSPGEQFF.

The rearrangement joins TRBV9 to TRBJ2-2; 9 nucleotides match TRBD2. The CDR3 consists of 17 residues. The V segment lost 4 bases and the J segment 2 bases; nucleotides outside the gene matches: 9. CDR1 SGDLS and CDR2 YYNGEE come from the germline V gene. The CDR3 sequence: CASSFSGSTPNTGELFF. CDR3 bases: TGTGCCAGCAGCTTTAGCGGGAGTACCCCCAACACCGGGGAGCTGTTTTTT.

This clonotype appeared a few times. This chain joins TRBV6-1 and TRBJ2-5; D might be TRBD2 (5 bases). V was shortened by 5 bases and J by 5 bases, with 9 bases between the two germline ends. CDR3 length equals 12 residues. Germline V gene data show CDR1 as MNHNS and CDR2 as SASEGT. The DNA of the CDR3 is TGTGCCAGCAGTCGAGGGCCGGAGACCCAGTACTTC. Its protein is CASSRGPETQYF.

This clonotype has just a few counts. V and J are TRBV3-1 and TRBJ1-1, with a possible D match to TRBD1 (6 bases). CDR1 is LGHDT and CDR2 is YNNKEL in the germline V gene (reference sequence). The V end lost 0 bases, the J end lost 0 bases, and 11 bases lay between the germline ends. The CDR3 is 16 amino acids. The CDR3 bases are TGTGCCAGCAGCCAAGAGGGGGCGCTCATGAACACTGAAGCTTTCTTT. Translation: CASSQEGALMNTEAFF.

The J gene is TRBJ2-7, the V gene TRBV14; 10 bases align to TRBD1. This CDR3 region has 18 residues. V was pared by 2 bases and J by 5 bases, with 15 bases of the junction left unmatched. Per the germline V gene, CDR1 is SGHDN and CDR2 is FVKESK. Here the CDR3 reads CASSQWTGGLTEVNEQYF. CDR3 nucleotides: TGTGCCAGCAGCCAATGGACAGGGGGGCTGACTGAAGTCAACGAGCAGTACTTC.

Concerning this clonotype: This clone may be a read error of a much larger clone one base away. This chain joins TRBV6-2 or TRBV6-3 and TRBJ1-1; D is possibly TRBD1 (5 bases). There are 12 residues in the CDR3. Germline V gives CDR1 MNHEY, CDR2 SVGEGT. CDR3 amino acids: CAGSPRGIEAFF. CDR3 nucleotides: TGTGCCGGCAGCCCGAGGGGTATTGAAGCTTTCTTT.

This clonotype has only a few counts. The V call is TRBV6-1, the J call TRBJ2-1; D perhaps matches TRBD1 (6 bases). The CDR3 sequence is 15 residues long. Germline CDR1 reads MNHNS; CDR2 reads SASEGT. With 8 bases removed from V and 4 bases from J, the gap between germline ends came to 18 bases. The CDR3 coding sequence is TGTGCCAGCCAGGACCGGACAGAATTTTACAATGAGCAGTTCTTC. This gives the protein CASQDRTEFYNEQFF.

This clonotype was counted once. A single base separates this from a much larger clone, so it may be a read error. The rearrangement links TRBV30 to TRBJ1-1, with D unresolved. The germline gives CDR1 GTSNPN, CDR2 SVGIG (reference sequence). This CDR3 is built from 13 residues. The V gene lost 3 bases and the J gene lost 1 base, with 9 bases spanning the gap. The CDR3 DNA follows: TGTGCCTGGAGCGTCGCTAAGAACACTGAAGCTTTCTTT. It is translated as CAWSVAKNTEAFF.

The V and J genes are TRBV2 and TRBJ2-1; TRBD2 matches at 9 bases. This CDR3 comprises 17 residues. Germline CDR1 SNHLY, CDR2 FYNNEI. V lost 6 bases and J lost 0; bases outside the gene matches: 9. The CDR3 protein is CASSPGLAPSSYNEQFF. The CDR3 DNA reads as TGTGCCAGCAGCCCCGGACTAGCGCCGAGCTCCTACAATGAGCAGTTCTTC.